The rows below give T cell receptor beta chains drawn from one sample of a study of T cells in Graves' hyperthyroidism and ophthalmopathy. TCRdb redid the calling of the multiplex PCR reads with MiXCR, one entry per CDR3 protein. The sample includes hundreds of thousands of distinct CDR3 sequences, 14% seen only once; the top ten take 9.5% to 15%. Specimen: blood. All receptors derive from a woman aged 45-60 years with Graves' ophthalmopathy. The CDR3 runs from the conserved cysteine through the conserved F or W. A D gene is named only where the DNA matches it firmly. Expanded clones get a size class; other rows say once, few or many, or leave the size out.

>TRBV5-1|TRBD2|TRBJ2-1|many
TGCGCCAGCAGCTCCGGGACTATCAATGAGCAGTTCTTC
CASSSGTINEQFF
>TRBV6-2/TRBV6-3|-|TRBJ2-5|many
TGTGCCAGCAGTCCTCGGTCACAATCGGAGACCCAGTACTTC
CASSPRSQSETQYF
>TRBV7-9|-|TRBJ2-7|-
TGTGCCAGCAGCTCCAGCGGGCTTGCGTCCTACGAGCAGTACTTC
CASSSSGLASYEQYF
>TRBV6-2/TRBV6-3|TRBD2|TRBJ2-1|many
TGTGCCAGCAGTTACTCGAGACGGGAGGGCCTTGGGGAGCAGTTCTTC
CASSYSRREGLGEQFF
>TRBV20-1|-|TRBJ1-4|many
TGCAGTGCTAGCTATGTAACGAAGACGGCCTCTAATGAAAAACTGTTTTTT
CSASYVTKTASNEKLFF
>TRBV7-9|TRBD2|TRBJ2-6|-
TGTGCCAGCAGCAGAAACCTAGCGGGAAGATCTGGGGCCAACGTCCTGACTTTC
CASSRNLAGRSGANVLTF
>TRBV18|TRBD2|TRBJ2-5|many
TGTGCCAGCTCACCATCGACTAGCGGGCCGCAAGAGACCCAGTACTTC
CASSPSTSGPQETQYF
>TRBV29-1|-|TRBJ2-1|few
TGCAGCGTTTTAGCGGAAAGCTCCTACAATGAGCAGTTCTTC
CSVLAESSYNEQFF
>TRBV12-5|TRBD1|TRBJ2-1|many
TGTGCTAGTGGTTTGACAGGGGTCAATGAGCAGTTCTTC
CASGLTGVNEQFF
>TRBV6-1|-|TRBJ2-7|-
TGTGCCAGCAGTGAAGCTACCGGGGGGCCTACCTACGAGCAGTACTTC
CASSEATGGPTYEQYF
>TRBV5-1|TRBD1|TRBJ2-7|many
TGCGCCAGCAGCTTGGAGGGACAGGGAATCCACGAGCAGTACTTC
CASSLEGQGIHEQYF
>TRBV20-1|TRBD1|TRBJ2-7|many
TGCAGTGCTAGAGACCCACCAAGTGGGACAGCGTTCTCCTACGAGCAGTACTTC
CSARDPPSGTAFSYEQYF
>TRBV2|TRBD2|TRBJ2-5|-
TGTGCCAGCACAAGAGGACTAGGCGAGACCCAGTACTTC
CASTRGLGETQYF
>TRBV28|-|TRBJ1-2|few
TGTGCCAGCAGTTTAGTTGGACACGACTATGGCTACACCTTC
CASSLVGHDYGYTF
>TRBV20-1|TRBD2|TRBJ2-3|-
TGCAGTGCTAGAGCCGTCACTAGCGGGAGTTCAGATACGCAGTATTTT
CSARAVTSGSSDTQYF
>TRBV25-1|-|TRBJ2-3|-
TGTGCCAGCAGTGACAGCCGGGACCTCGTCACAGATACGCAGTATTTT
CASSDSRDLVTDTQYF
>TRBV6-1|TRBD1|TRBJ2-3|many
TGTGCCAGCAAACCCAGGGGGGATACGCAGTATTTT
CASKPRGDTQYF
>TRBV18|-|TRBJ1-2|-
TGTGCCAGCTCAGTGGACGCGGTGTATGGCTACACCTTC
CASSVDAVYGYTF
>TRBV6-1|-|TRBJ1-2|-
TGTGCCAGCAGGCAGGACTCAAAACAAGTTAACTATGGCTACACCTTC
CASRQDSKQVNYGYTF
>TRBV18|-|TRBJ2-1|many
TGTGCCAGCTCACAGGGAGAGATTACCTACAATGAGCAGTTCTTC
CASSQGEITYNEQFF
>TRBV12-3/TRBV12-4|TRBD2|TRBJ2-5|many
TGTGCCAGCAGTTTAGGGGCCCTCAGCGGGAGGGCCGGAGAGACCCAGTACTTC
CASSLGALSGRAGETQYF
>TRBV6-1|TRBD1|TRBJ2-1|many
TGTGCCAGCAGTCCGACAGGGGCCTTAAATGAGCAGTTCTTC
CASSPTGALNEQFF
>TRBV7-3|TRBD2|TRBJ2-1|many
TGTGCCAGCAGCCAGGGACTAGCTGCCTACAATGAGCAGTTCTTC
CASSQGLAAYNEQFF
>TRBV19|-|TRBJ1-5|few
TGTGCCAGTAGTATGAGGCGGGGAACCAATCAGCCCCAGCATTTT
CASSMRRGTNQPQHF
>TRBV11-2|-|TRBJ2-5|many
TGTGCCAGCAGCCGAGAGTTGTCCACCCAAGAGACCCAGTACTTC
CASSRELSTQETQYF
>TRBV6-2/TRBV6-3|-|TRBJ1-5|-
TGTGCCAGCAGCGACCCGGGCAGGGTTCAGCCCCAGCATTTT
CASSDPGRVQPQHF
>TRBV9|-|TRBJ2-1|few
TGTGCCAGCAGCGTAGTCGGGGGAGCTGAAAATGAGCAGTTCTTC
CASSVVGGAENEQFF
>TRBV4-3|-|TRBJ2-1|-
TGCGCCAGCAGCCAAGATATTGACGGTGCACTGGATGAGCAGTTCTTC
CASSQDIDGALDEQFF
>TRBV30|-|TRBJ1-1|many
TGTGCCTGGACCCTGGGAGGGAACACTGAAGCTTTCTTT
CAWTLGGNTEAFF
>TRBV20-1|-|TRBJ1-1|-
TGCAGTGCTAGGAGCCCCGTGGGAGGGACTGAAGCTTTCTTT
CSARSPVGGTEAFF
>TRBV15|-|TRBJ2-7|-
TGTGCCACCAGCAGAGATCTAGCCTCGGCGGAGCAGTACTTC
CATSRDLASAEQYF
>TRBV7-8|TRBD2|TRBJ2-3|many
TGTGCCAGCAGCTTAGAAGCGGGAGTAGATACGCAGTATTTT
CASSLEAGVDTQYF
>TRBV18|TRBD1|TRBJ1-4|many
TGTGCCAGCTCACCAATGGGACAGATAGAAAAACTGTTTTTT
CASSPMGQIEKLFF
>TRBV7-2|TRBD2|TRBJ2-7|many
TGTGCCAGCAGCTTAACTAGCGGGAGCCCTACCTACGAGCAGTACTTC
CASSLTSGSPTYEQYF
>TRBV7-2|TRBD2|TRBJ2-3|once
TGTGCCAGCAGATATAGCGGGAGGGTGGGCACAGATACGCAGTATTTT
CASRYSGRVGTDTQYF
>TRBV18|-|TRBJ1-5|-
TGTGCCAGCTCACCATCTGACAGGCGGGGCAATCAGCCCCAGCATTTT
CASSPSDRRGNQPQHF
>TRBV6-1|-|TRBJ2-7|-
TGTGCCAGCAGGAAGTGGGTAGGGGGTCTCAACGAGCAGTACTTC
CASRKWVGGLNEQYF
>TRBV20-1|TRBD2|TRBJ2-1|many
TGCAGTGCTAGAGGGAACGGGAGGGCCTGGAATGAGCAGTTCTTC
CSARGNGRAWNEQFF
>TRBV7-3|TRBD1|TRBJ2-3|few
TGTGCCAGCAGCCAACAGGGGGTAGCTAGCACAGATACGCAGTATTTT
CASSQQGVASTDTQYF
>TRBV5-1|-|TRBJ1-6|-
TGCGCCAGCAGCTTGCCGGATAATTCACCCCTCCACTTT
CASSLPDNSPLHF
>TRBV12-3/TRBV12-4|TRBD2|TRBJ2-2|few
TGTGCCAGCACCCTAGGGACTAGCACTGCCGGGGAGCTGTTTTTT
CASTLGTSTAGELFF
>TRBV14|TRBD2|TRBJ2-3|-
TGTGCCAGCAGCCATCTGGGAGGGACAGATACGCAGTATTTT
CASSHLGGTDTQYF
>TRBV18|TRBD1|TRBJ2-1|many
TGTGCCAGCTCACCCGAGCCGGGACAGGGCAATGAGCAGTTCTTC
CASSPEPGQGNEQFF